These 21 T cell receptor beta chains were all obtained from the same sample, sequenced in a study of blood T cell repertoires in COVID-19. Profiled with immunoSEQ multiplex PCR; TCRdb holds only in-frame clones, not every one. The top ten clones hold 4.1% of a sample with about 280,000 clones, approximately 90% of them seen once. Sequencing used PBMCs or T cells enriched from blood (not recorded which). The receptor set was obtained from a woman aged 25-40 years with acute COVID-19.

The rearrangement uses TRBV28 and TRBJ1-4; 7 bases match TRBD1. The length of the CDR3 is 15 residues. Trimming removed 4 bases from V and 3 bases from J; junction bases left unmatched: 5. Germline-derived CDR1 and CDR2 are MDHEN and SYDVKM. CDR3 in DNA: TGTGCCAGCAGTTCTCCGGGACAGCCTAATGAAAAACTGTTTTTT. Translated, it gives CASSSPGQPNEKLFF. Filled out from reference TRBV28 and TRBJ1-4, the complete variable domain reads DVKVTQSSRYLVKRTGEKVFLECVQDMDHENMFWYRQDPGLGLRLIYFSYDVKMKEKGDIPEGYSVSREKKERFSLILESASTNQTSMYLCASSSPGQPNEKLFFGSGTQLSVL.

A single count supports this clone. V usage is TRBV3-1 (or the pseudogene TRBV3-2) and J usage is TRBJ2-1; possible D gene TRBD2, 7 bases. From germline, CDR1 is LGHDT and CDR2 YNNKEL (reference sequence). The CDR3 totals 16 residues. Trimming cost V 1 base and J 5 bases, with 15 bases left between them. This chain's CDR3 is CASSQVRGGGHNEQFF. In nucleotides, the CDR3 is TGTGCCAGCAGCCAAGTCCGTGGCGGGGGCCACAATGAGCAGTTCTTC.

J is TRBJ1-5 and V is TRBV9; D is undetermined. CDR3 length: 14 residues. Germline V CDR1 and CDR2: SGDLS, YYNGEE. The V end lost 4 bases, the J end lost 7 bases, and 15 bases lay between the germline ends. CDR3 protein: CASSQWPGGQPQHF. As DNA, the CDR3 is TGTGCCAGCAGCCAATGGCCGGGTGGCCAGCCCCAGCATTTT.

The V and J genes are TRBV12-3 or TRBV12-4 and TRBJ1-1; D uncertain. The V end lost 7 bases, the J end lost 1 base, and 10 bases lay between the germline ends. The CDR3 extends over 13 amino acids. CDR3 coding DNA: TGTGCCAGCATCAAGTCGGGGAACACTGAAGCTTTCTTT. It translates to CASIKSGNTEAFF.

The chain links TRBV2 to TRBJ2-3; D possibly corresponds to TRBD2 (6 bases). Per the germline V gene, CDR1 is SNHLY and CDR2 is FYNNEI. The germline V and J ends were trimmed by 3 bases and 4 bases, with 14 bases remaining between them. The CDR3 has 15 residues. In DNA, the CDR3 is TGTGCCAGCAGTGATACTAGCAATCCGGCAGATACGCAGTATTTT. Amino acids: CASSDTSNPADTQYF.

The CDR3 loop is CASSSSGRVDEQFF. The CDR3 nucleotides read TGTGCCAGTTCTTCGAGCGGGAGAGTGGATGAGCAGTTCTTC. V gene TRBV5-4 combines with J gene TRBJ2-1; 8 bases fit TRBD2. The germline CDR1 and CDR2 sequences are SGHNT and YYREEE (reference sequence). The CDR3 runs 14 residues. The trim removed 8 bases at V and 8 bases at J, leaving 12 bases unmatched.

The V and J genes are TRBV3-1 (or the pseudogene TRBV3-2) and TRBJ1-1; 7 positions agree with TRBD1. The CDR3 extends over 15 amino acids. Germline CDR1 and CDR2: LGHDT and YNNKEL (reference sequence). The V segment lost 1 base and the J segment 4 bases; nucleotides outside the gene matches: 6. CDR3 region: CASSQGQGLGTEAFF. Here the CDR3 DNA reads TGTGCCAGCAGCCAAGGACAGGGTTTGGGCACTGAAGCTTTCTTT.

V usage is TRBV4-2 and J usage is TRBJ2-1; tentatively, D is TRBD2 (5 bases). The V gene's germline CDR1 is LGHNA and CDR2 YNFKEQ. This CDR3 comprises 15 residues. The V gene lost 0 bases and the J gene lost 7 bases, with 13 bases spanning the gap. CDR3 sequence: CASSQEMGGGNEQFF. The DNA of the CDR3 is TGTGCCAGCAGCCAAGAGATGGGCGGCGGGAATGAGCAGTTCTTC.

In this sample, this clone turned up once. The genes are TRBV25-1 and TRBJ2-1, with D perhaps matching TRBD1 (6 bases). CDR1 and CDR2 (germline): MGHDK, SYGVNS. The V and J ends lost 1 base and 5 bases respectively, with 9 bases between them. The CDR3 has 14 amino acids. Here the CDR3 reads CASSELDRNNEQFF. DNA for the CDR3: TGTGCCAGCAGTGAATTGGACAGAAACAATGAGCAGTTCTTC.

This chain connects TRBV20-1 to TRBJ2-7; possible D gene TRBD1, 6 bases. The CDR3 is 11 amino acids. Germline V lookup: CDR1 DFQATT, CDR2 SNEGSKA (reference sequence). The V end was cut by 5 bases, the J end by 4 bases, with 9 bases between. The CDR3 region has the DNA TGCAGTGCTGAACAGGGTTACGAGCAGTACTTC. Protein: CSAEQGYEQYF.

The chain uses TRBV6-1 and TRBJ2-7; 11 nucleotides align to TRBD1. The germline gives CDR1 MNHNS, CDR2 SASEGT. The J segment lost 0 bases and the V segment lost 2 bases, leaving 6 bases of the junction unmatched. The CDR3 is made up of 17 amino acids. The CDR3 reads CASSEPRTGGFSYEQYF. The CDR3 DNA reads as TGTGCCAGCAGTGAACCTAGGACAGGGGGCTTCTCCTACGAGCAGTACTTC.

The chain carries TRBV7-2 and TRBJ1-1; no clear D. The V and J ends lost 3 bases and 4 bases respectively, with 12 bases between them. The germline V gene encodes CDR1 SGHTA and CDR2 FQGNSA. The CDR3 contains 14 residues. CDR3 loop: CASSFEARGTEAFF. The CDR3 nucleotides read TGTGCCAGCAGCTTCGAGGCCCGGGGCACTGAAGCTTTCTTT.

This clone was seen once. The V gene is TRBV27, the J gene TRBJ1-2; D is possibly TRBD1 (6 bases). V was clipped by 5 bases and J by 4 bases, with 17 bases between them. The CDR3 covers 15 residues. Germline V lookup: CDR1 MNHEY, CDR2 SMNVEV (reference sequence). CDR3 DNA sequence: TGTGCCAGCAGTCCGCGGACAGACCCGCTCTATGGCTACACCTTC. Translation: CASSPRTDPLYGYTF.

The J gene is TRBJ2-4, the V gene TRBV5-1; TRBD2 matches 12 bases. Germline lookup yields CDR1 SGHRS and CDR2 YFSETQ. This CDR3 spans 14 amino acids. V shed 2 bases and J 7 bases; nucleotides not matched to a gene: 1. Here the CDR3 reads CASSLTSGRNIQYF. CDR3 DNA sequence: TGCGCCAGCAGCTTAACTAGCGGGAGGAACATTCAGTACTTC.

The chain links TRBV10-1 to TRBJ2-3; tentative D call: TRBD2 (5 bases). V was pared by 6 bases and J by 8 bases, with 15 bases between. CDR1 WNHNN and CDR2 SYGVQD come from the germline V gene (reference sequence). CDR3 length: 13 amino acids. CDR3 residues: CASRGSTAGTQYF. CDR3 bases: TGCGCCAGCAGGGGAAGTACCGCGGGTACGCAGTATTTT.

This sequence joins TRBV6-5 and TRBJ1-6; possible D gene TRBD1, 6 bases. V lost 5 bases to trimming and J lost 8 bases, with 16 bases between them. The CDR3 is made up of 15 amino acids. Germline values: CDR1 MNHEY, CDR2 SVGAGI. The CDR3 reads CASSLRGAGDSPLHF. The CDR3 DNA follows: TGTGCCAGCAGTCTCCGGGGGGCTGGGGATTCACCCCTCCACTTT.

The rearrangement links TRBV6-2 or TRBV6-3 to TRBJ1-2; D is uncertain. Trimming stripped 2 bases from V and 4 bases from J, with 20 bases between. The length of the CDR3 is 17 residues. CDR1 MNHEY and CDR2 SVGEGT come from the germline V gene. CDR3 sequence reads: CASSYTVGREDLYGYTF. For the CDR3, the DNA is TGTGCCAGCAGTTACACCGTGGGCCGGGAGGATCTCTATGGCTACACCTTC.

As DNA, the CDR3 is TGTGCCAGCAGCGCGAGACAGGGACTAGCCAAAAACATTCAGTACTTC. Amino acids: CASSARQGLAKNIQYF. This sequence joins TRBV7-9 and TRBJ2-4; maybe TRBD1 (7 bases). The CDR3 has 16 residues. Trimming cost V 5 bases and J 0 bases, with 14 bases left between them. Germline values: CDR1 SEHNR, CDR2 FQNEAQ (reference sequence).

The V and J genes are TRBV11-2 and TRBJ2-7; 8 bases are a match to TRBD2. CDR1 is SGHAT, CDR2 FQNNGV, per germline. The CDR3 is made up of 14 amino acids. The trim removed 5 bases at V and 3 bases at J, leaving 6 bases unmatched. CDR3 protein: CASSHSGKFYEQYF. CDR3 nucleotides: TGTGCCAGCAGCCATAGCGGGAAATTCTACGAGCAGTACTTC. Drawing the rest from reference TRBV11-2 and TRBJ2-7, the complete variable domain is EAGVAQSPRYKIIEKRQSVAFWCNPISGHATLYWYQQILGQGPKLLIQFQNNGVVDDSQLPKDRFSAERLKGVDSTLKIQPAKLEDSAVYLCASSHSGKFYEQYFGPGTRLTVT.

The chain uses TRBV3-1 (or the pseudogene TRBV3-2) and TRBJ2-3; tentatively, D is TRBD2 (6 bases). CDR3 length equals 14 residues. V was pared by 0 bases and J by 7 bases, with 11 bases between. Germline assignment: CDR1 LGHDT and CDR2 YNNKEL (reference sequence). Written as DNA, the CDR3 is TGTGCCAGCAGCCAAGAGGGGAGGATGCATACGCAGTATTTT. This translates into CASSQEGRMHTQYF.

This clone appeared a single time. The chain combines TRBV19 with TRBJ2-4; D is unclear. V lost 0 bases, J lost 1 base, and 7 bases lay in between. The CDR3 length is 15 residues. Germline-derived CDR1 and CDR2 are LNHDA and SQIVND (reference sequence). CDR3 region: CASSIDDSAKNIQYF. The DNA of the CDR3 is TGTGCCAGTAGTATAGATGACTCTGCCAAAAACATTCAGTACTTC.